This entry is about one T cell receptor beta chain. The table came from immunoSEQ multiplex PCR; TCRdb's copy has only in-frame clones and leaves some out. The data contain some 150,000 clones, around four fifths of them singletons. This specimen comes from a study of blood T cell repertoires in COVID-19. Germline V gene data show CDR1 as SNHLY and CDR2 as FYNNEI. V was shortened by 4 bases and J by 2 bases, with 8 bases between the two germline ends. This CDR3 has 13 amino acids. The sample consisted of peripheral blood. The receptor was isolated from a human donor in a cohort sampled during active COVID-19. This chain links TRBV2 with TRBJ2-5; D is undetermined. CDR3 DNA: TGTGCCAGCAGTGTCCCGGTACAAGAGACCCAGTACTTC. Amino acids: CASSVPVQETQYF. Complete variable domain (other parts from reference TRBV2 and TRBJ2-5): EPEVTQTPSHQVTQMGQEVILRCVPISNHLYFYWYRQILGQKVEFLVSFYNNEISEKSEIFDDQFSVERPDGSNFTLKIRSTKLEDSAMYFCASSVPVQETQYFGPGTRLLVL.